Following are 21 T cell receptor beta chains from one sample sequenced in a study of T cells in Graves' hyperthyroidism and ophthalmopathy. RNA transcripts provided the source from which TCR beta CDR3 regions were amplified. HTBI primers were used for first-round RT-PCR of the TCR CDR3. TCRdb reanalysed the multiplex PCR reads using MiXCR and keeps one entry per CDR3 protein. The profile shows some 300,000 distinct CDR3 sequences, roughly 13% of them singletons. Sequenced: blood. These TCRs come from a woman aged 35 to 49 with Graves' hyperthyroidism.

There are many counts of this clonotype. DNA of the CDR3: TGTGCCAGCAGCCAAGAGGGCAAGGGGGCTAACTATGGCTACACCTTC. It codes for CASSQEGKGANYGYTF. The gene calls are TRBV3-1 and TRBJ1-2; D may be TRBD1 (6 bases). Germline CDR1 LGHDT, CDR2 YNNKEL (reference sequence). V was cut by 0 bases and J by 0 bases, with 11 bases left in between. The CDR3 contains 16 residues.

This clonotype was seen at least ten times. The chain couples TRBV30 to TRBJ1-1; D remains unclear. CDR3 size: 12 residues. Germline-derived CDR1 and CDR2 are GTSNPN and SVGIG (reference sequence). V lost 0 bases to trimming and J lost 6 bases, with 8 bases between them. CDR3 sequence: CAWSVKWAEAFF. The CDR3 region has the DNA TGTGCCTGGAGTGTAAAGTGGGCTGAAGCTTTCTTT.

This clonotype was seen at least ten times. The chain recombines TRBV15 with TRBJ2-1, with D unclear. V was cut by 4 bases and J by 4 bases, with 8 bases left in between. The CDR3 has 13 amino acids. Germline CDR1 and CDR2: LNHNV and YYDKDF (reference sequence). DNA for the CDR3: TGTGCCACCAGCACCGGACGGTACAATGAGCAGTTCTTC. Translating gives CATSTGRYNEQFF.

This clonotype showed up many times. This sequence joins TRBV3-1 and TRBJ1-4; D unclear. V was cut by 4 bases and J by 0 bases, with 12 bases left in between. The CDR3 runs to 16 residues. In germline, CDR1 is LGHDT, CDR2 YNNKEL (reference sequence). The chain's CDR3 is CASSPIRHATNEKLFF. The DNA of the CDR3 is TGTGCCAGCAGCCCTATTAGACACGCAACTAATGAAAAACTGTTTTTT. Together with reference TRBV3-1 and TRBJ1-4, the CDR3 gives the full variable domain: DTAVSQTPKYLVTQMGNDKSIKCEQNLGHDTMYWYKQDSKKFLKIMFSYNNKELIINETVPNRFSPKSPDKAHLNLHINSLELGDSAVYFCASSPIRHATNEKLFFGSGTQLSVL.

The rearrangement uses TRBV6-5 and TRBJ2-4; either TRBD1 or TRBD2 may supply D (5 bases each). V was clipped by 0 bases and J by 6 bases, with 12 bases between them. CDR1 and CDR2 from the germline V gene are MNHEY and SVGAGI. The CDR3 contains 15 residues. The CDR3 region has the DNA TGTGCCAGCAGTTACTCACCGGGGACGGGAAACATTCAGTACTTC. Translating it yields CASSYSPGTGNIQYF.

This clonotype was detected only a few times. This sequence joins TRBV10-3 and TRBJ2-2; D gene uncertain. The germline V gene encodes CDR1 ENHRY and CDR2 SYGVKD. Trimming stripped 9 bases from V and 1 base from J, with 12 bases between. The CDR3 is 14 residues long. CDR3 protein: CAIGPPQNTGELFF. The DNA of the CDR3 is TGTGCCATTGGACCGCCCCAGAACACCGGGGAGCTGTTTTTT.

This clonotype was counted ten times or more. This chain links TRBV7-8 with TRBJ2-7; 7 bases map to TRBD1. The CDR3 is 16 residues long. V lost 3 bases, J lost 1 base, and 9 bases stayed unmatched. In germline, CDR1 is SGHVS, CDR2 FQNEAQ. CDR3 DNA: TGTGCCAGCAGCTTTAGGGGGCAAGTTATATCCTACGAGCAGTACTTC. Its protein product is CASSFRGQVISYEQYF.

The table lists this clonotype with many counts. The DNA of the CDR3 is TGCGCCAGCAGCTTCGGGGGAGGGGAGAACACTGAAGCTTTCTTT. Amino acids: CASSFGGGENTEAFF. This rearrangement joins TRBV5-1 to TRBJ1-1; D might be TRBD1 (5 bases). Germline V lookup: CDR1 SGHRS, CDR2 YFSETQ. The CDR3 has 15 amino acids. Between the trimmed V and J ends, which lost 2 bases and 1 base, there was a span of 12 bases.

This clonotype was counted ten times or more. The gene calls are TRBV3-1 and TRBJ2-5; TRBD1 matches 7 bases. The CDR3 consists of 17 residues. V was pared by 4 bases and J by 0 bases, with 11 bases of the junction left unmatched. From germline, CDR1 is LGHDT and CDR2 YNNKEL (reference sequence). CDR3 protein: CASSPSFGTVDQETQYF. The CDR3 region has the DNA TGTGCCAGCAGCCCAAGCTTTGGGACAGTCGACCAAGAGACCCAGTACTTC.

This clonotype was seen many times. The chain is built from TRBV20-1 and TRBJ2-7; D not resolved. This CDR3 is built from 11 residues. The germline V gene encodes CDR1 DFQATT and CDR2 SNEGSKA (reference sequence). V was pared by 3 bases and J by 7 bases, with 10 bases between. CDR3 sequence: CSARATWEQYF. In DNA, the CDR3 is TGCAGTGCTAGGGCCACATGGGAGCAGTACTTC.

The CDR3 region has the DNA TGTGCCACCAGTGATTTCCAGGGGAACCGCTACGAGCAGTACTTC. Translated: CATSDFQGNRYEQYF. The gene calls are TRBV24-1 and TRBJ2-7; a possible D gene is TRBD1 (6 bases). Trimming removed 1 base from V and 3 bases from J, with 12 bases in between. CDR1 and CDR2 from the germline V gene are KGHDR and SFDVKD. This CDR3 has 15 residues.

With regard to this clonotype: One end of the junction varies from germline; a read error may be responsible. The CDR3 DNA follows: TGTGCCAGCAGTTCAGATACGCGGTATTTT. This codes for CASSSDTRYF. The chain uses TRBV11-3 and TRBJ2-3, with unresolved D. CDR1 SGHNT and CDR2 YENEEA come from the germline V gene. The length of the CDR3 is 10 residues. The variable domain in full, completed from reference TRBV11-3 and TRBJ2-3, reads EAGVVQSPRYKIIEKKQPVAFWCNPISGHNTLYWYLQNLGQGPELLIRYENEEAVDDSQLPKDRFSAERLKGVDSTLKIQPAELGDSAVYLCASSSDTRYFGPGTRLTVL.

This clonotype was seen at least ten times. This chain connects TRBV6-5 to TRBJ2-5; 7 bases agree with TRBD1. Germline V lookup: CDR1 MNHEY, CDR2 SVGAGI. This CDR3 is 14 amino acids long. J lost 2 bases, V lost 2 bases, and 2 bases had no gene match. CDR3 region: CASSYRDRQETQYF. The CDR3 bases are TGTGCCAGCAGTTACCGGGACAGACAAGAGACCCAGTACTTC.

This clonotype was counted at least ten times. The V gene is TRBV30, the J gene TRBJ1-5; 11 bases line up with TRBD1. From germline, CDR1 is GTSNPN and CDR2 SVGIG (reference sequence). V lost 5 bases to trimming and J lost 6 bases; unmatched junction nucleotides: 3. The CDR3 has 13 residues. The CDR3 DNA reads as TGTGCCTGGGCCGGGACAGGGGGTCAGCCCCAGCATTTT. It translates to CAWAGTGGQPQHF. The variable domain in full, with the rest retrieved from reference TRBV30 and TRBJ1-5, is SQTIHQWPATLVQPVGSPLSLECTVEGTSNPNLYWYRQAAGRGLQLLFYSVGIGQISSEVPQNLSASRPQDRQFILSSKKLLLSDSGFYLCAWAGTGGQPQHFGDGTRLSIL.

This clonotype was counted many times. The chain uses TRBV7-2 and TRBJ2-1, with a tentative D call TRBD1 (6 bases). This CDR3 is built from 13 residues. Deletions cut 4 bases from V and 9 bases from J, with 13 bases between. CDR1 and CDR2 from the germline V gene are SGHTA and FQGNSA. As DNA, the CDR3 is TGTGCCAGCAGCTCATTCCGGGACACTGAGCAGTTCTTC. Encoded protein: CASSSFRDTEQFF.

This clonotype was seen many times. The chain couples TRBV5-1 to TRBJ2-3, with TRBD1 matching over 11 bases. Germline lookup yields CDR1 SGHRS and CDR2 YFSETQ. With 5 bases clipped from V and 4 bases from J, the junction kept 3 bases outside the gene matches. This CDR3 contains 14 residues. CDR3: CASRRTGGADTQYF. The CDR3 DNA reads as TGCGCCAGCAGACGGACAGGGGGCGCAGATACGCAGTATTTT.

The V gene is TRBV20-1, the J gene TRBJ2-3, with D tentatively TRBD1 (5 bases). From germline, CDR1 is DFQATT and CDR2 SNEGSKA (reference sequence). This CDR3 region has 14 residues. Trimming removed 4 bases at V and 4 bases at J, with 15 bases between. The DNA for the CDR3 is TGCAGTGCTATACAGGTCCAGGGCGCAGATACGCAGTATTTT. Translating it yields CSAIQVQGADTQYF.

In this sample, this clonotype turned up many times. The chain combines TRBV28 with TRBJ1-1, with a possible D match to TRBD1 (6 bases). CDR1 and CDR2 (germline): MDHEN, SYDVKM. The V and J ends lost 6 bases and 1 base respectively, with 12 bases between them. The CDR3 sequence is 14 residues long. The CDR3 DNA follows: TGTGCCAGCAGACTGATGGGACAGAACACTGAAGCTTTCTTT. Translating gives CASRLMGQNTEAFF. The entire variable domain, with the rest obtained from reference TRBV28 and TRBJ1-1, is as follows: DVKVTQSSRYLVKRTGEKVFLECVQDMDHENMFWYRQDPGLGLRLIYFSYDVKMKEKGDIPEGYSVSREKKERFSLILESASTNQTSMYLCASRLMGQNTEAFFGQGTRLTVV.

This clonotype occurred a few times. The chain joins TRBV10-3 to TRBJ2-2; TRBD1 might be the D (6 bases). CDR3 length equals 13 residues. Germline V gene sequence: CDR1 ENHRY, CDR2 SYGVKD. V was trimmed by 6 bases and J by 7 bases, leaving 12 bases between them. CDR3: CAISIQGHGELFF. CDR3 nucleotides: TGTGCCATCAGCATACAGGGCCACGGGGAGCTGTTTTTT.

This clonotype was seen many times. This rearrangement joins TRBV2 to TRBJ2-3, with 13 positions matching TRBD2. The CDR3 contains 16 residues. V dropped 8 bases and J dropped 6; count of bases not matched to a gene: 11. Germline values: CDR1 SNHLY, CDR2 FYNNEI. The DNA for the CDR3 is TGTGCCAGCCTCAATCCACGGACTAGCGGGAGTGATACGCAGTATTTT. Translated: CASLNPRTSGSDTQYF. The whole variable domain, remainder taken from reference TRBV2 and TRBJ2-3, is EPEVTQTPSHQVTQMGQEVILRCVPISNHLYFYWYRQILGQKVEFLVSFYNNEISEKSEIFDDQFSVERPDGSNFTLKIRSTKLEDSAMYFCASLNPRTSGSDTQYFGPGTRLTVL.

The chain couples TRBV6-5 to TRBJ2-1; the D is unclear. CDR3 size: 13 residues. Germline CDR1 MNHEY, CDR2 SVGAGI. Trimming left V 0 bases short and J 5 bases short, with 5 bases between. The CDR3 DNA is TGTGCCAGCAGTTACTCGATTAACAATGAGCAGTTCTTC. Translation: CASSYSINNEQFF.